The 8 T cell receptor beta chains in this list originate from one sample, sequenced in a study of technical replicates of blood from a few donors. Data came from immunoSEQ multiplex PCR; TCRdb stores just in-frame clones and leaves some out. This sample carries some 54,000 clones, around 93% of them seen once, and the ten largest clones take around 4.4%. Sequencing was done on a sample of PBMCs. These receptors all stem from a human donor in good health. Some clones in this sample may be carry-over from other donors' samples.

V is TRBV6-5 and J is TRBJ1-2; tentatively, D is TRBD1 (6 bases). The CDR3 has 13 amino acids. With 4 bases removed from V and 8 bases from J, the gap between germline ends came to 14 bases. The V gene's germline CDR1 is MNHEY and CDR2 SVGAGI. The CDR3 sequence: CASSWGNRAGYTF. CDR3 DNA sequence: TGTGCCAGCAGTTGGGGAAACAGGGCCGGCTACACCTTC.

The chain employs TRBV2 and TRBJ2-5; 15 bases match TRBD2. Unmatched junction bases numbered 6, after V lost 5 bases and J lost 5 bases. Germline V gene data show CDR1 as SNHLY and CDR2 as FYNNEI. This CDR3 has 16 amino acids. Written as DNA, the CDR3 is TGTGCCAGCAGTCGCGGACTAGCGGGGGGGCAGGAGACCCAGTACTTC. This gives the protein CASSRGLAGGQETQYF.

V is TRBV5-1 and J is TRBJ1-3; D is ambiguous. The CDR3 has 14 amino acids. The V gene lost 2 bases and the J gene lost 4 bases, with 10 bases spanning the gap. Germline assignment: CDR1 SGHRS and CDR2 YFSETQ. In DNA form, the CDR3 reads TGCGCCAGCAGCTTTGGAGACCCCGGAAACACCATATATTTT. This translates into CASSFGDPGNTIYF. The complete variable domain, with remaining parts taken from reference TRBV5-1 and TRBJ1-3, reads KAGVTQTPRYLIKTRGQQVTLSCSPISGHRSVSWYQQTPGQGLQFLFEYFSETQRNKGNFPGRFSGRQFSNSRSEMNVSTLELGDSALYLCASSFGDPGNTIYFGEGSWLTVV.

This chain uses TRBV30 with TRBJ1-1, with unresolved D. V gave up 4 bases and J gave up 4 bases, with 10 bases separating them. Looked up from germline, CDR1 is GTSNPN and CDR2 is SVGIG (reference sequence). The CDR3 covers 12 residues. CDR3 sequence reads: CAWTRDPTEAFF. Written as DNA, the CDR3 is TGTGCCTGGACTCGGGATCCCACTGAAGCTTTCTTT.

The chain has TRBV29-1 and TRBJ2-7, with 7 bases aligning to TRBD1. The V gene end was trimmed by 6 bases and the J gene end by 2 bases; junction bases not matched to a gene: 10. The germline V gene has CDR1 SQVTM and CDR2 ANQGSEA. CDR3 length: 14 amino acids. CDR3 region: CSVRQGQGAYEQYF. The CDR3, as DNA: TGCAGCGTCCGCCAGGGGCAGGGGGCCTACGAGCAGTACTTC.

This clone was found once. The CDR3 loop reads CASRRQDNEQFF. The CDR3 DNA reads as TGTGCCAGCAGAAGACAGGACAATGAGCAGTTCTTC. The J gene is TRBJ2-1, the V gene TRBV7-9, with D maybe TRBD1 (6 bases). The germline V gene encodes CDR1 SEHNR and CDR2 FQNEAQ (reference sequence). This CDR3 spans 12 amino acids. V lost 6 bases and J 5 bases, leaving 8 bases between the germline ends.

On this clone itself: This sample also contains other DNA sequences that code for the same CDR3. The chain joins TRBV19 to TRBJ2-5, with D maybe TRBD2 (6 bases). In germline, CDR1 is LNHDA, CDR2 SQIVND (reference sequence). The CDR3 extends over 12 amino acids. Trimming took off 6 bases at V and 5 bases at J, with 10 bases between the two ends. CDR3 in amino acids: CASRQAGETQYF. CDR3 coding DNA: TGTGCCAGTAGGCAGGCGGGGGAGACCCAGTACTTC.

The chain employs TRBV19 and TRBJ1-5; D unclear. The CDR3 length is 16 residues. Trimming removed 5 bases at V and 1 base at J, with 15 bases between. The germline V gene has CDR1 LNHDA and CDR2 SQIVND (reference sequence). DNA of the CDR3: TGTGCCAGTAGTTTCGCGTCTGGTGAGAGCAATCAGCCCCAGCATTTT. It is translated as CASSFASGESNQPQHF.